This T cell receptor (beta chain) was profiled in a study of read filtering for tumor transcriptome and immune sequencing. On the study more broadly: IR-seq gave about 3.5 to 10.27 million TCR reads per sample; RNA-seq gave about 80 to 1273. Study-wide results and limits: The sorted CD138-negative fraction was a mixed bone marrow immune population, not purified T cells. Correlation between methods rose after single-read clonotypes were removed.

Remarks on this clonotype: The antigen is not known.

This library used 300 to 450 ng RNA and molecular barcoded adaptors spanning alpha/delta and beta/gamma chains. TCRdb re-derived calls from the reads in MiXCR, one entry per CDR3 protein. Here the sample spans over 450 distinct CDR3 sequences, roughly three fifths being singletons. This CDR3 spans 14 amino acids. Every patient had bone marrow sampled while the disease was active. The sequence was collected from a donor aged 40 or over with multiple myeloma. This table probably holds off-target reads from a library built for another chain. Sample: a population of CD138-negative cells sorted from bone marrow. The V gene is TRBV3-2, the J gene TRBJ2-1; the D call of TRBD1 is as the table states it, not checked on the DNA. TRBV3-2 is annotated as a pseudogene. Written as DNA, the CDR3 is TGTGCCAGCAGCTTACGGGACAGGGGGAATGAGCAGTTCTTC. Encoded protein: CASSLRDRGNEQFF.